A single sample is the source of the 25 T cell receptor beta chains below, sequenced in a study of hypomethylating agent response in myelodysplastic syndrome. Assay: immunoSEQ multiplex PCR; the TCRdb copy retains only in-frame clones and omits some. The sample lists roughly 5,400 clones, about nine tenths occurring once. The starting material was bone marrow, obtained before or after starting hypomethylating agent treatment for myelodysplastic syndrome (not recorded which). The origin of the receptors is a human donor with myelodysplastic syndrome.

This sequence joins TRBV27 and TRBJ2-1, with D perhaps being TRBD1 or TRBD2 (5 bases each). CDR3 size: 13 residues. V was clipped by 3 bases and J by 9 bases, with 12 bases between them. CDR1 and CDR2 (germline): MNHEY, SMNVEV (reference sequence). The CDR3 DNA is TGTGCCAGCAGTTTGGGGGATCGGGGTGAGCAGTTCTTC. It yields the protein CASSLGDRGEQFF.

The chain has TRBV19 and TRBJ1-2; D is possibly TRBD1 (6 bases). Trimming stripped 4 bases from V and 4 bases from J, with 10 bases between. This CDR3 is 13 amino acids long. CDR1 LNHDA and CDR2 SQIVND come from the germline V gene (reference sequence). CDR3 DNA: TGTGCCAGTAGTAGGACCAGGGGCTATGGCTACACCTTC. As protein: CASSRTRGYGYTF.

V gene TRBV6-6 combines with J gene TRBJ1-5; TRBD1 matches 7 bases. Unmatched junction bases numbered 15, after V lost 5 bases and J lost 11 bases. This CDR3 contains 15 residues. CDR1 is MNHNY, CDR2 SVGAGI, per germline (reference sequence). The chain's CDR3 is CASSRQGANSVSQHF. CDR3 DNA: TGTGCCAGCAGTCGACAGGGTGCCAATTCGGTGTCCCAGCATTTT.

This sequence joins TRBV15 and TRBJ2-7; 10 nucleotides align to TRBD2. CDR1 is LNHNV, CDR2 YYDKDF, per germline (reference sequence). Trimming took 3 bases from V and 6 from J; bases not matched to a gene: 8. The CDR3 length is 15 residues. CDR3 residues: CATSRALAGAREQYF. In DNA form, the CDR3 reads TGTGCCACCAGCAGGGCCCTAGCGGGAGCCCGCGAGCAGTACTTC.

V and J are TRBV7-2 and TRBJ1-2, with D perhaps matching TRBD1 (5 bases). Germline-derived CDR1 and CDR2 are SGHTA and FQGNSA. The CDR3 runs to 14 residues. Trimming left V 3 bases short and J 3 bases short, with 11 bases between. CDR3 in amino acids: CASSFGRADYGYTF. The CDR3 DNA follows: TGTGCCAGCAGCTTTGGCAGGGCCGACTATGGCTACACCTTC.

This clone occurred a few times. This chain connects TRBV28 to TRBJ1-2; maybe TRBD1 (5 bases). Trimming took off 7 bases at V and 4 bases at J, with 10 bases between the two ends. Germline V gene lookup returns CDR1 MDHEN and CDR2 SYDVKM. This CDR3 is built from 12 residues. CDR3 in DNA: TGTGCCAGCACCCCGGGGCTCTATGGCTACACCTTC. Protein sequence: CASTPGLYGYTF.

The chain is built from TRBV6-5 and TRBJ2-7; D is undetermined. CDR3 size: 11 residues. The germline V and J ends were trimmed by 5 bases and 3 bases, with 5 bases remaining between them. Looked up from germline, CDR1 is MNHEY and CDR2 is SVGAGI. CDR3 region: CASSPNYEQYF. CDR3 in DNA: TGTGCCAGCAGTCCTAACTACGAGCAGTACTTC.

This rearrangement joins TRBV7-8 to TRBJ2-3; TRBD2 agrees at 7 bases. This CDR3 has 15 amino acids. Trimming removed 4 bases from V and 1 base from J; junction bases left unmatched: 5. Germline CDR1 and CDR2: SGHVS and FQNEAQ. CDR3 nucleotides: TGTGCCAGCAGCTCCTGGACTAGTGGCACAGATACGCAGTATTTT. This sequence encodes CASSSWTSGTDTQYF. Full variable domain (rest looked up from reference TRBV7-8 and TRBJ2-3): GAGVSQSPRYKVAKRGQDVALRCDPISGHVSLFWYQQALGQGPEFLTYFQNEAQLDKSGLPSDRFFAERPEGSVSTLKIQRTQQEDSAVYLCASSSWTSGTDTQYFGPGTRLTVL.

Written as DNA, the CDR3 is TGTGCCAGCAGTGAAACAGGACTTGGGGAGCTGTTTTTT. This gives the protein CASSETGLGELFF. The V call is TRBV6-1, the J call TRBJ2-2, with D tentatively TRBD1 or TRBD2 (5 bases each). V gave up 2 bases and J gave up 8 bases, with 9 bases separating them. This CDR3 region has 13 residues. CDR1 and CDR2 from the germline V gene are MNHNS and SASEGT.

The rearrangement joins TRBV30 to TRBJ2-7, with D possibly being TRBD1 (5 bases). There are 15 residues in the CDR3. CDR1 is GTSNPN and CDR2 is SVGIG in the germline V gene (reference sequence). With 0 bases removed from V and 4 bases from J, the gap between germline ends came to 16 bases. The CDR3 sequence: CAWSVPPPGPYEQYF. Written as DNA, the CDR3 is TGTGCCTGGAGTGTCCCTCCGCCAGGGCCATACGAGCAGTACTTC.

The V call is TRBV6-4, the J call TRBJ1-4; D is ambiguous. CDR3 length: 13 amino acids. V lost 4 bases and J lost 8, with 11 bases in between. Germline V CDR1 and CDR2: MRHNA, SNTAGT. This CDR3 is CASSGTPGEKLFF. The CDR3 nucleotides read TGTGCCAGCAGTGGGACCCCGGGGGAAAAACTGTTTTTT.

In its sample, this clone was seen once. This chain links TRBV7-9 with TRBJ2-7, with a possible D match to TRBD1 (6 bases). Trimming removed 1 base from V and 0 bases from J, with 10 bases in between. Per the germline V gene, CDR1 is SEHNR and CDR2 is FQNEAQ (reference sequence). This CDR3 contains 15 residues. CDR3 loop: CASSLGGLSSYEQYF. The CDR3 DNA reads TGTGCCAGCAGCTTAGGGGGGCTGAGCTCCTACGAGCAGTACTTC.

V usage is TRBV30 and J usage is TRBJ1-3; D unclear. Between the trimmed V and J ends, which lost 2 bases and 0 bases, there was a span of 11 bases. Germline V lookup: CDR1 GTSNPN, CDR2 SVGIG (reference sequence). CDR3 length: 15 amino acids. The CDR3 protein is CAWSNAGFSGNTIYF. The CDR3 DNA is TGTGCCTGGAGTAATGCGGGCTTCTCTGGAAACACCATATATTTT.

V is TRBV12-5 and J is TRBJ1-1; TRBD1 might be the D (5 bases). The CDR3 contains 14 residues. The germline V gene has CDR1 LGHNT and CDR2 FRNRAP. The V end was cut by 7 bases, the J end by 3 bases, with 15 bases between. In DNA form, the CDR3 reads TGTGCTAGTGTTCTCGACGGGGCTCACACTGAAGCTTTCTTT. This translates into CASVLDGAHTEAFF.

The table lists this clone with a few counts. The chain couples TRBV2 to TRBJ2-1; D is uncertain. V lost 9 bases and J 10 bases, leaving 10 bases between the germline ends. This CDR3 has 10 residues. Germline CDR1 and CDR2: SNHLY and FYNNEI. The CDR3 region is CASTSLEQFF. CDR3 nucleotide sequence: TGTGCCAGTACGTCACTCGAGCAGTTCTTC.

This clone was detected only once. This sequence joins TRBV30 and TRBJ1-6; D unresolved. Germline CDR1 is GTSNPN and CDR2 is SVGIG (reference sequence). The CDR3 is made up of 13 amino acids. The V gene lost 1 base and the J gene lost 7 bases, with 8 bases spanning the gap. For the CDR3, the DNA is TGTGCCTGGAGTGAATTGTTCAATTCACCCCTCCACTTT. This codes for CAWSELFNSPLHF.

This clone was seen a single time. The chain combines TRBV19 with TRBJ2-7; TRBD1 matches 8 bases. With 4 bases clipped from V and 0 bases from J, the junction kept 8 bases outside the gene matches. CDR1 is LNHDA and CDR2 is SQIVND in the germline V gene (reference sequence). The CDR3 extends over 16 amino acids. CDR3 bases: TGTGCCAGTAGTAAAAGGCAGGGGGCCTTCTCCTACGAGCAGTACTTC. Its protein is CASSKRQGAFSYEQYF.

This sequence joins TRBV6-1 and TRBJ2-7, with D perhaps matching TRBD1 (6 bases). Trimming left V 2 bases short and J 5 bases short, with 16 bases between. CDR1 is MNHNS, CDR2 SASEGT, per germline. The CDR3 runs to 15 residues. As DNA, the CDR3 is TGTGCCAGCAGTGAATCTTATCAGGGGTTCAACGAGCAGTACGTC. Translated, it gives CASSESYQGFNEQYV.

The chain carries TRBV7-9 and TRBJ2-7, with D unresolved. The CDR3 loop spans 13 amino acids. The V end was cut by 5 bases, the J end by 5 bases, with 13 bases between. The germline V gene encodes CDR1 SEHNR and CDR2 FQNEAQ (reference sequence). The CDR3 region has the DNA TGTGCCAGCAGCCCCGACTCGAAGGACGAGCAGTACTTC. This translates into CASSPDSKDEQYF.

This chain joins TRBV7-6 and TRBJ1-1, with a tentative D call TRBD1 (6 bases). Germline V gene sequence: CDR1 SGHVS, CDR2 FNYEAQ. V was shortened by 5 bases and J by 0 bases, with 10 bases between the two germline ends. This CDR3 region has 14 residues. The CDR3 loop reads CASSPGQLNTEAFF. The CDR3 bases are TGTGCCAGCAGCCCGGGACAATTGAACACTGAAGCTTTCTTT.

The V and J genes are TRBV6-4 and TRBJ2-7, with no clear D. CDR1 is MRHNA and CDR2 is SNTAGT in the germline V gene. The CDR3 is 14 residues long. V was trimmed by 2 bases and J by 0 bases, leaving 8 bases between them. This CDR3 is CASSDRDGSYEQYF. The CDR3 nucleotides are TGTGCCAGCAGTGACAGAGACGGCTCCTACGAGCAGTACTTC.

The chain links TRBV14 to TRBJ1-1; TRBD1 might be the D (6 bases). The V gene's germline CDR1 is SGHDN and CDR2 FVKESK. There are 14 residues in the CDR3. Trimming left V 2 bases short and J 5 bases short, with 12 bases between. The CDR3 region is CASSQTRGGTEAFF. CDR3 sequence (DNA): TGTGCCAGCAGCCAAACTAGGGGGGGTACTGAAGCTTTCTTT.

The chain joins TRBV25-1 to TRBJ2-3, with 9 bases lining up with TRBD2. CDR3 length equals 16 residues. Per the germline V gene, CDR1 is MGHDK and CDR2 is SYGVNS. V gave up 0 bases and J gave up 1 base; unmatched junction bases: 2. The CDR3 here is CASSEYASGGTDTQYF. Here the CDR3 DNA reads TGTGCCAGCAGTGAATACGCTAGCGGGGGCACAGATACGCAGTATTTT. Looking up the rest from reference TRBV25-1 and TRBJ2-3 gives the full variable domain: EADIYQTPRYLVIGTGKKITLECSQTMGHDKMYWYQQDPGMELHLIHYSYGVNSTEKGDLSSESTVSRIRTEHFPLTLESARPSHTSQYLCASSEYASGGTDTQYFGPGTRLTVL.

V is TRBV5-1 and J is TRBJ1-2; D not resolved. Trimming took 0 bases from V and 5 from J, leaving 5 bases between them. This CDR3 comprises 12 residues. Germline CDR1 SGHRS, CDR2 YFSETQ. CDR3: CASSLDSYGYTF. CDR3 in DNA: TGCGCCAGCAGCTTGGACAGTTATGGCTACACCTTC.

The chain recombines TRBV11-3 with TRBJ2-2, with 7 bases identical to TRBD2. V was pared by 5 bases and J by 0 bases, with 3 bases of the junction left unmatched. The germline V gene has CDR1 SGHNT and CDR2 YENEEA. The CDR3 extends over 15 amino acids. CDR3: CASSGTITNTGELFF. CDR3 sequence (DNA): TGTGCCAGCAGCGGGACTATAACGAACACCGGGGAGCTGTTTTTT.